The T cell receptor (beta chain) described here comes from a study of persistence of HIV-infected CD4 T cells. Study information: Isolated cells were CMV- and HIV-1 Gag-responding CD4+ T cells.

Cells were stimulated with CMV-infected fibroblast lysates at approximately 10 ug/mL. CD40L/CD69 double-negative CD45RO-high memory CD4+ T cells were collected. Donors were HIV-1-infected adults who began suppressive ART during chronic infection. Anti-CD28/CD49d costimulation, CD40-blocking antibody and enfuvirtide were given to CD8-depleted PBMCs for 18 hours. This was the immunoSEQ version 4 assay in survey mode. The table came from immunoSEQ multiplex PCR; TCRdb's copy has only in-frame clones and leaves some out. The profile shows 25,000 to 30,000 clones, around 82% of them singletons. Concerning this clone: The antigen is unknown.

V gave up 0 bases and J gave up 6 bases, with 11 bases separating them. CDR1 is MNHEY and CDR2 is SVGAGI in the germline V gene. The CDR3 consists of 14 residues. Overall study findings and caveats: Compared with CD3/CD28-stimulated cells, CMV- and Gag-responding cells showed lower TCRbeta richness.

This sequence was found in an adult man with HIV who was CMV-seropositive. This material consisted of CD4+ T cells sorted from PBMCs after approximately 20-hour stimulation, taken from a patient who received antiretroviral therapy. The rearrangement uses TRBV6-5 and TRBJ1-2; D gene uncertain. CDR3 bases: TGTGCCAGCAGTTACTCTCGGATAGAGGATGGCTACACCTTC. Protein: CASSYSRIEDGYTF.